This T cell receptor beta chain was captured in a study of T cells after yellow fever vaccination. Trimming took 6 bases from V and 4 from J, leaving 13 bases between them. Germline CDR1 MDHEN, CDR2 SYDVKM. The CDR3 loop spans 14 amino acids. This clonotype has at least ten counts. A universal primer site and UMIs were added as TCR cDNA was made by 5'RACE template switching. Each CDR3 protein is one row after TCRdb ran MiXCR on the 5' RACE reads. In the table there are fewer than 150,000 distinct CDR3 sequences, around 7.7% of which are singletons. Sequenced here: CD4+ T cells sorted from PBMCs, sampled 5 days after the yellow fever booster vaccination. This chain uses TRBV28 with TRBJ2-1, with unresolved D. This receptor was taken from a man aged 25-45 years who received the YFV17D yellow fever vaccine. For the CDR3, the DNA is TGTGCCAGCAGCATGATCGCTCTTTACAATGAGCAGTTCTTC. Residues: CASSMIALYNEQFF.